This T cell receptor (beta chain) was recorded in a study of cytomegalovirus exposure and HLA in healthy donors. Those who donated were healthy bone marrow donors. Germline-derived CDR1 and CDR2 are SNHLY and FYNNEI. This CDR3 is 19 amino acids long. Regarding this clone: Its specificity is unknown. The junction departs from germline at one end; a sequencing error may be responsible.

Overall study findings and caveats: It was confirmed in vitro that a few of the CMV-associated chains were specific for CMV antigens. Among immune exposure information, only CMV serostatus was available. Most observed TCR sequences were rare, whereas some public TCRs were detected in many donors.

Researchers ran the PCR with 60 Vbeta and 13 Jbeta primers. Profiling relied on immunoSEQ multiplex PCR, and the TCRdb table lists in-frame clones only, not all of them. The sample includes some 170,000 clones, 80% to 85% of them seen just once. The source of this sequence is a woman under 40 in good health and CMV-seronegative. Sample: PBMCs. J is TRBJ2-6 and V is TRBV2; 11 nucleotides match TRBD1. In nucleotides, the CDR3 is TGTGCCAGCAGAGGTTCGGACAGGGGGCCGAGCTCTGGGGCCAACGGCCTGACTTTC. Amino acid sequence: CASRGSDRGPSSGANGLTF. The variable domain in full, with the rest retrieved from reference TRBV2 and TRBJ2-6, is EPEVTQTPSHQVTQMGQEVILRCVPISNHLYFYWYRQILGQKVEFLVSFYNNEISEKSEIFDDQFSVERPDGSNFTLKIRSTKLEDSAMYFCASRGSDRGPSSGANGLTFGAGSRLTVL.